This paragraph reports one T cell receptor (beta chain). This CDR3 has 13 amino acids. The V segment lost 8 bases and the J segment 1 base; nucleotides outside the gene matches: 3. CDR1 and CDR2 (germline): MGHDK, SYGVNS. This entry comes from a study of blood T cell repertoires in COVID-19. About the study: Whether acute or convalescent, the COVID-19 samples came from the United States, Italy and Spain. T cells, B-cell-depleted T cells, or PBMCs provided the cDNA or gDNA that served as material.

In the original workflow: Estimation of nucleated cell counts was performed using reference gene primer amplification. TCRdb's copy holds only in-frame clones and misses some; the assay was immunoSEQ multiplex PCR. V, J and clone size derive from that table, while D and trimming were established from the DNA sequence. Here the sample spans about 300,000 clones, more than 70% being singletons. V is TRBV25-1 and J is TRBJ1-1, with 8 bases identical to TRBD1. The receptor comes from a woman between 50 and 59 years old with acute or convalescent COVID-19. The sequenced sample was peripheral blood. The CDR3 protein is CASDRGENTEAFF. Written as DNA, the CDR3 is TGTGCCAGCGACAGGGGCGAGAACACTGAAGCTTTCTTT.